This TCR beta chain originates from a study of T cells in tuberculosis. Sequencing used immunoSEQ multiplex PCR; TCRdb keeps in-frame clones, though not all of them. The sample contains tens of thousands of clones, around 90% of which appear only once. This clone came up once. The ends lost 3 bases at V and 11 bases at J; junction bases unmatched: 16. The CDR3 totals 15 residues. Germline-derived CDR1 and CDR2 are SGDLS and YYNGEE. The genes are TRBV9 and TRBJ1-1; 7 bases are a match to TRBD1. This TCR derives from a donor aged 10 to 29 with latent tuberculosis or without tuberculosis infection. Some clones in this sample may be carry-over from other donors' samples. Source material: PBMCs. The CDR3 here is CASSGATLTDRTAFF. In nucleotides, the CDR3 is TGTGCCAGCAGCGGCGCGACCCTCACGGACAGGACGGCTTTCTTT.